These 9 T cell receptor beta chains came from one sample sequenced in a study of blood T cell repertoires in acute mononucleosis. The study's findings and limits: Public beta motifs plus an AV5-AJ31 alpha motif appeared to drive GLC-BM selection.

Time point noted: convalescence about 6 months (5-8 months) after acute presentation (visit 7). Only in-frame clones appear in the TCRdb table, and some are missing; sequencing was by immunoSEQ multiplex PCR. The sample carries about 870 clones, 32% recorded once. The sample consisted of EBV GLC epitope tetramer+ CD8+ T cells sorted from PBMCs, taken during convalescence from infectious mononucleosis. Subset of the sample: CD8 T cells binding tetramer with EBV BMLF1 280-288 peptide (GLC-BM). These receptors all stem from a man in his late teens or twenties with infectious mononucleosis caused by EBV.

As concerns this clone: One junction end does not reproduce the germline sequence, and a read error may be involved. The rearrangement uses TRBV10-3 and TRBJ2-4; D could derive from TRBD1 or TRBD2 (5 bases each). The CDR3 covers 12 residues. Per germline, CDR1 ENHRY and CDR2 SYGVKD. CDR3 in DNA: TGTGCCAGCAGTTTCGGGACGGGCCACCAGTACTTC. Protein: CASSFGTGHQYF.

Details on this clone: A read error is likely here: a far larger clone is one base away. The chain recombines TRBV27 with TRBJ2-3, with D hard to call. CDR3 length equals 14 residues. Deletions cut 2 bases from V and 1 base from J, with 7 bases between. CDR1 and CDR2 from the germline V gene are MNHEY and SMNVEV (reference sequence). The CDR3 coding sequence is TGTGCCAGCAGTTTAAACGGGTGCACAGATACGCAGTATTTT. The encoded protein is CASSLNGCTDTQYF.

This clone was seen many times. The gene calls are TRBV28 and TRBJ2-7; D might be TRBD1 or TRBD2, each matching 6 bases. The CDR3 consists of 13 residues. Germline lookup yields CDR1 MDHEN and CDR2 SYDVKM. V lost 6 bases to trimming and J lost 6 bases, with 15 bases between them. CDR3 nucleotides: TGTGCCAGCAGGTCCGGGGGCGCTGGCGAGCAGTACTTC. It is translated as CASRSGGAGEQYF.

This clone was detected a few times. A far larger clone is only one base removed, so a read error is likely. CDR3 DNA: TGTGCCAGCCATAACGGGACGGTAAACACCGGGGAGCTGTTTTTT. Translating gives CASHNGTVNTGELFF. The rearrangement uses TRBV2 and TRBJ2-2; either TRBD1 or TRBD2 may fit D (5 bases each). V was shortened by 8 bases and J by 2 bases, with 15 bases between the two germline ends. Germline CDR1 and CDR2: SNHLY and FYNNEI. The CDR3 runs to 15 residues.

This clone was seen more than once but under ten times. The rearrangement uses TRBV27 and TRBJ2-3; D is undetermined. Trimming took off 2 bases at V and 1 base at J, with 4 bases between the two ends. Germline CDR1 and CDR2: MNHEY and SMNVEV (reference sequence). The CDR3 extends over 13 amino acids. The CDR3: CASSLGGTDTQYF. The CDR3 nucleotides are TGTGCCAGCAGTTTAGGGGGCACAGATACGCAGTATTTT.

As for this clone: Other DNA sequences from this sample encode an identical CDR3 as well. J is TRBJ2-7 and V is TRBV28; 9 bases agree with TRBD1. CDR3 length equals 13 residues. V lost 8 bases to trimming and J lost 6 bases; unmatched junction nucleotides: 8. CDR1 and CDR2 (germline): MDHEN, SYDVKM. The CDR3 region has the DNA TGTGCCAGCGGAACAGGGGGCGCTGGCGAGCAGTACTTC. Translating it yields CASGTGGAGEQYF.

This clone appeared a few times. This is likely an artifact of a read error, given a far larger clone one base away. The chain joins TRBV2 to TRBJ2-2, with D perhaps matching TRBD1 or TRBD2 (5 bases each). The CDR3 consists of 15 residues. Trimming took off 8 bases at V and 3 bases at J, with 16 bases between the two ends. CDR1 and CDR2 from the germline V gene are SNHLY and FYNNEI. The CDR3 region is CASQNGTVYTGELFF. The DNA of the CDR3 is TGTGCCAGCCAGAACGGGACGGTATACACCGGGGAGCTGTTTTTT.

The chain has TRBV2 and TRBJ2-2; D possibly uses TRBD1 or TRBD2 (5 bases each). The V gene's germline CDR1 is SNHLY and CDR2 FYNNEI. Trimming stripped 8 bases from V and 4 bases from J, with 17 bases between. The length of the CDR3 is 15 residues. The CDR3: CASQKGTVITGELFF. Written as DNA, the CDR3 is TGTGCCAGCCAGAAGGGGACGGTAATCACCGGGGAGCTGTTTTTT.

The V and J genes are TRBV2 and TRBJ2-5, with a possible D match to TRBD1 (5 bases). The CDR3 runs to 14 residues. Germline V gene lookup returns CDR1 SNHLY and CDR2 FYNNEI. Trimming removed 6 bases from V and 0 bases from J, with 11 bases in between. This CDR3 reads CASRSDKYQETQYF. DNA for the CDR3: TGTGCCAGCAGGTCGGACAAGTACCAAGAGACCCAGTACTTC.